This T cell receptor (beta chain) was found in a study of blood T cell repertoires in COVID-19 (dated by TCRdb to 2020 to 2022). About the full investigation: Samples covering the acute and convalescent phases of COVID-19 were provided by collaborators in the United States, Italy and Spain. The prospective study material was composed of cDNA or gDNA derived from T cells, B-cell-depleted T cells, or PBMCs. The dataset comprised deeply sampled blood TCRbeta repertoires from subjects exposed to, actively infected with, or recovered from COVID-19. The repertoires were released in a freely available public database meant as a resource for research on the immune response to SARS-CoV-2. Samples came from the ongoing ImmuneRACE study (first 160 participants) plus 1,254 subjects from 6 global collaborators. The sample metadata nearly always contained a de-identified subject ID, COVID-19 status, age in years and sex. Where available, HLA class I and class II types were obtained from metadata supplied by the sample provider rather than from assay-based typing.

On the study overall, not on this receptor specifically: The amount of clinical and demographic metadata varied by source and participant and was provided uncurated.

For this clone: There is no known antigen for this receptor. Base qualities were left out, and no much larger clone turns up one base away.

The CDR3, cysteine through phenylalanine, is 17 amino acids long. This entry keeps only the CDR3 DNA: 51 bases, framed from base 1. Clipping removes 4 bases from V and 6 bases from J, with 14 as the unmatched junction base count. The germline V gene specifies SQVTM as CDR1 and ANQGSEA as CDR2. In the prospective study, participants were roughly 18 to 89 years old, resided in approximately 22 geographic areas of the United States, and were enrolled through a virtual design. Cohort assignment in the prospective study relied on participant-reported clinical history from a screening survey and a study questionnaire. ImmuneRACE Cohort 3 recovered participants were defined by two consecutive negative NP/OP PCR tests, healthcare professional clearance, or symptom resolution. In the prospective study, whole blood, serum and a nasopharyngeal or oropharyngeal swab were collected from each participant by mobile phlebotomists. Additional blood draws and questionnaires over an approximately two-month period could optionally be provided by prospective study participants. Blood samples from the prospective study were shipped frozen or at room temperature prior to DNA extraction.

TCRbeta CDR3 regions were amplified from genomic DNA using the immunoSEQ Assay, a bias-controlled multiplex PCR. The paper's data handling went like this. The number of nucleated cells in each sample was estimated from the amplification of reference gene primers within the assay. To quantify the absolute abundance of each unique TCRbeta CDR3 rearrangement, sequence reads were collapsed and filtered. Productive Simpson clonality was computed per sample as the square root of Simpson's diversity index over productive rearrangements. Sourced from immuneACCESS, this table was stored by TCRdb with only in-frame sequences that have V and J called. A share of the clones is absent; for the studies checked, an unresolved V gene accounts for under half, and the remainder has no known explanation. The V and J calls and the clone size are those of that table, but D and trimming were determined from the DNA. In this sample the table shows about 400,000 clones, roughly 86% of which occur a single time. 1.7% of the sample goes to the ten largest clones.

The receptor was derived from a woman in her twenties or thirties who had recovered from COVID-19. The receptor chain draws on TRBV29-1 and TRBJ2-1, with 11 bases in between that match TRBD2. Sequenced input: PBMCs or T cells enriched from blood (not recorded which). The nucleotide sequence is given as TGCAGCGTTGGAACTAGCGGGAGTGTAATGAGAGCCAATGAGCAGTTCTTC. It codes for CSVGTSGSVMRANEQFF.